This T cell receptor beta chain was recorded in a study of blood T cells in healthy people across ages. A note on this clonotype: What it binds is not known.

With a J-beta primer mix and a sample-barcoded 5' primer, a second PCR ran 7 to 11 cycles. TCRdb called the 5' RACE reads again in MiXCR, with one record for every CDR3 protein. There are around 280,000 distinct CDR3 sequences in the sample; around 29% occur only once, and over 25% lies in the top ten. Points from the study as a whole: In older individuals, TCR beta diversity per million T cells was lower, falling roughly linearly with age.

The V gene end was trimmed by 5 bases and the J gene end by 9 bases; junction bases not matched to a gene: 9. Germline CDR1 reads SGHTA; CDR2 reads FQGNSA. This CDR3 spans 14 amino acids. What was sequenced was blood. This clonotype originated in a woman in her sixties or seventies in good health. The chain links TRBV7-2 to TRBJ2-1; 8 nucleotides line up with TRBD2. The DNA of the CDR3 is TGTGCCAGCAGCCCGGGACTAGAAGGCAGTGAGCAGTTCTTC. Translating it yields CASSPGLEGSEQFF.